The clone carrying this T cell receptor beta chain was seen repeatedly, ten times or more. Synthesis of cDNA was accomplished via 5'RACE employing 10-nucleotide random UMIs. In every sequencing run, more than 170 million TCR-beta sequences were generated from 15-18 subjects. TCRdb itself ran the 5' RACE reads through MiXCR, one entry per CDR3 protein. The sample gives approximately 82,000 distinct CDR3 sequences, approximately 14% of which show up once; approximately 7.5% is in the top ten. The source of the sample is a study of neurological immune-mediated disorders. The unsorted libraries were prepared from 2 million PBMCs (stored at -80 C). The germline V gene has CDR1 SEHNR and CDR2 FQNEAQ (reference sequence). V was shortened by 5 bases and J by 13 bases, with 12 bases between the two germline ends. CDR3 length equals 12 residues.

Material: PBMCs. This TCR was recovered from a woman in her fifties or sixties in good health. The chain employs TRBV7-9 and TRBJ1-6; D not certain. CDR3 sequence (DNA): TGTGCCAGCAGCCCGCCCCGGAGGCCCCTCCACTTT. This codes for CASSPPRRPLHF.